This TCR beta chain was documented in a study of blood T cells in healthy people across ages. Study outcomes and limitations: In the absence of known donor CMV status, changes in expanded clonotypes were possibly confounded.

The second PCR ran about 6 to 12 cycles with a sample-barcoded 5' primer and J-beta primers. Through a template-switch adaptor with 12 random nucleotides, each cDNA molecule received a tag. Every individual sample yielded 2.5 million or more paired-end reads (each containing CDR3). Each CDR3 protein gets one entry after TCRdb re-called the 5' RACE reads with MiXCR. The repertoire holds approximately 2,000,000 distinct CDR3 sequences, with about 39% as singletons. As concerns this clonotype: The antigen remains undetermined.

Per-sample yields of isolated PBMCs were at least 7 million. Sequenced: blood. This TCR came from a human donor in good health.

The CDR3 DNA reads as TGTGCCAGCGGTGGGATGAGGGGGATAACAGATACGCAGTATTTT. Translation gives CASGGMRGITDTQYF. The rearrangement links TRBV28 to TRBJ2-3; D might be TRBD1 (6 bases). This CDR3 is built from 15 residues. CDR1 is MDHEN and CDR2 is SYDVKM in the germline V gene. With 8 bases removed from V and 3 bases from J, the gap between germline ends came to 18 bases.